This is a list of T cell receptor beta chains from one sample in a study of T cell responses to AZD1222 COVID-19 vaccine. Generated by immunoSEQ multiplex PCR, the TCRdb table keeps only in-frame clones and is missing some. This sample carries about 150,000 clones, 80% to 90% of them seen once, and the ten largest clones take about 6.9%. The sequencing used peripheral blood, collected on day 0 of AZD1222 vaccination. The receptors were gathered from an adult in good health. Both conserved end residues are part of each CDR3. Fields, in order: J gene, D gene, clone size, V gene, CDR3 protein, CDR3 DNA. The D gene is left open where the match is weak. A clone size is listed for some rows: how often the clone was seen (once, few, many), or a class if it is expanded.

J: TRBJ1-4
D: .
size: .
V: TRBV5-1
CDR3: CASRGRANEKLFF
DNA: TGCGCCAGCAGGGGCAGGGCTAATGAAAAACTGTTTTTT

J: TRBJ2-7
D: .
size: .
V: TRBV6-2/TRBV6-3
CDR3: CASSYIPSGGPGYEQYF
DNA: TGTGCCAGCAGTTACATTCCGTCCGGGGGACCAGGATACGAGCAGTACTTC

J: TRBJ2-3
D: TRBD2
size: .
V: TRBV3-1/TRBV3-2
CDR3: CASSRGTSGGGERQYF
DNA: TGTGCCAGCAGCCGAGGGACTAGCGGGGGGGGCGAGAGGCAGTATTTT

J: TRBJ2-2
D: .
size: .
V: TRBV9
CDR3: CASSVEGGGTGELFF
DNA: TGTGCCAGCAGCGTAGAGGGGGGCGGCACCGGGGAGCTGTTTTTT

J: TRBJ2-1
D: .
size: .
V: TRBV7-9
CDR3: CASSLDGGSYNEQFF
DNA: TGTGCCAGCAGCTTAGATGGAGGCTCCTACAATGAGCAGTTCTTC

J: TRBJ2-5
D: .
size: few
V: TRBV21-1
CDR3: CASSKEGYRGGETQYF
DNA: TGTGCCAGCAGCAAAGAAGGGTACAGGGGAGGGGAGACCCAGTACTTC

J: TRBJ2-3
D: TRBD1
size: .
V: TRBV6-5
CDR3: CAIERGLASTDTQYF
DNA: TGTGCCATAGAGAGGGGGCTTGCTAGCACAGATACGCAGTATTTT

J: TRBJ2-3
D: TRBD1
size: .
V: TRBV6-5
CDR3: CASRRQGPSTDTQYF
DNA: TGTGCCAGCAGAAGACAGGGTCCTAGCACAGATACGCAGTATTTT

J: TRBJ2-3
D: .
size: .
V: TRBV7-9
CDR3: CASSSSGTDTQYF
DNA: TGTGCCAGCAGCTCCTCTGGCACAGATACGCAGTATTTT

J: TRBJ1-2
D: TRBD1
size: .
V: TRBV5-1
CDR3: CASSPFSQGANYGYTF
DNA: TGCGCCAGCAGCCCGTTCTCGCAGGGGGCCAACTATGGCTACACCTTC

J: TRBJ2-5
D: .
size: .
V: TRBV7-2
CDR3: CASSPWGNQETQYF
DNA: TGTGCCAGCAGCCCATGGGGGAACCAAGAGACCCAGTACTTC

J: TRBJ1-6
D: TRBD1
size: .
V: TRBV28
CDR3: CASSRQGTYNSPLHF
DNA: TGTGCCAGCAGTCGACAGGGTACCTACAATTCACCCCTCCACTTT

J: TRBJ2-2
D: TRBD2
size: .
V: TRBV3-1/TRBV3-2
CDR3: CASSQDRGERKRAGELFF
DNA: TGTGCCAGCAGCCAAGACCGGGGGGAAAGGAAGAGGGCCGGGGAGCTGTTTTTT

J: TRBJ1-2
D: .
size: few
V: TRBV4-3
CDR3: CASSQDGGYGYTF
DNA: TGCGCCAGCAGCCAAGATGGAGGCTATGGCTACACCTTC

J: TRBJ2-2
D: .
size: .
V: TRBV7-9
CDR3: CASSAQGANTGELFF
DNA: TGTGCCAGCAGCGCACAGGGCGCGAACACCGGGGAGCTGTTTTTT

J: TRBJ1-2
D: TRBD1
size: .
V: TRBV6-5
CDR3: CASSQQGAGYTF
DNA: TGTGCCAGCAGTCAGCAGGGGGCTGGCTACACCTTC

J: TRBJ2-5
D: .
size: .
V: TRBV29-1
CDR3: CSAIDAFQETQYF
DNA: TGCAGCGCCATTGATGCGTTCCAAGAGACCCAGTACTTC

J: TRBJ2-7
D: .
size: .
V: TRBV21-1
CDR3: CARRAGDLYEQYF
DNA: TGTGCCAGGCGGGCAGGGGATCTCTACGAGCAGTACTTC

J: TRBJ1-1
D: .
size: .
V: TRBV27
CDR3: CASRPGDGLNTEAFF
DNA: TGTGCCAGCAGGCCCGGGGACGGCTTGAACACTGAAGCTTTCTTT

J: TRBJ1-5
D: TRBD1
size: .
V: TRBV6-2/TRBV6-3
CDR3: CASSYVPTGGSNQPQHF
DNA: TGTGCCAGCAGTTATGTCCCGACAGGGGGATCCAATCAGCCCCAGCATTTT

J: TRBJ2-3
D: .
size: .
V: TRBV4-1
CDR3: CASSPQLAAGTDTQYF
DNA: TGCGCCAGCAGCCCCCAGTTAGCGGCCGGCACAGATACGCAGTATTTT

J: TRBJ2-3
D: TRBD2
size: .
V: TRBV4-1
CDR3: CASSPGGGTDTQYF
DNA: TGCGCCAGCAGCCCCGGGGGGGGCACAGATACGCAGTATTTT

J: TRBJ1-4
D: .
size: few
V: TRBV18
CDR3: CASSPRGGGATNEKLFF
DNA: TGTGCCAGCTCACCACGTGGAGGGGGGGCAACTAATGAAAAACTGTTTTTT

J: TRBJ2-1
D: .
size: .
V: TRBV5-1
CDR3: CASSSITNVRAYNEQFF
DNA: TGCGCCAGCAGCTCGATCACTAATGTCAGAGCCTACAATGAGCAGTTCTTC

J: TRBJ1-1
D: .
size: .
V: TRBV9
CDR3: CASSVDPRNTEAFF
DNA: TGTGCCAGCAGCGTAGACCCAAGGAACACTGAAGCTTTCTTT

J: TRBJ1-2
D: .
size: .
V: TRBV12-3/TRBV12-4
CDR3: CASSLTSGGGYTF
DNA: TGTGCCAGCAGTTTGACGAGCGGTGGTGGCTACACCTTC

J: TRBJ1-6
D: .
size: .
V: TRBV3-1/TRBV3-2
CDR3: CASSDLGGRYSHNSPLHF
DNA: TGTGCCAGCAGCGACCTGGGGGGTCGGTATTCTCATAATTCACCCCTCCACTTT

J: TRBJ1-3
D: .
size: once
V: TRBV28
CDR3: CASSDSSGNTIYF
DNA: TGTGCCAGCAGCGACAGCTCTGGAAACACCATATATTTT

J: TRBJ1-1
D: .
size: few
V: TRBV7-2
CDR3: CASSLTRNEGDTEAFF
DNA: TGTGCCAGCAGCTTAACCCGGAACGAGGGGGACACTGAAGCTTTCTTT

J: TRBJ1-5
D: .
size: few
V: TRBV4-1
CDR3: CASSQVGYFSGTVYNQPQHF
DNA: TGCGCCAGCAGCCAAGTTGGCTATTTTTCGGGCACCGTCTACAATCAGCCCCAGCATTTT

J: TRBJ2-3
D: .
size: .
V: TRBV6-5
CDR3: CASSPRGTDTQYF
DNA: TGTGCCAGCAGTCCCAGGGGCACAGATACGCAGTATTTT

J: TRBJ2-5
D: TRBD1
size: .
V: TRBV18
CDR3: CASSPRTGEETQYF
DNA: TGTGCCAGCTCACCGAGGACAGGAGAAGAGACCCAGTACTTC

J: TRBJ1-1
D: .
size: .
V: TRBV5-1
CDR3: CASTVSEGNTEAFF
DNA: TGCGCCAGCACCGTTTCTGAGGGGAACACTGAAGCTTTCTTT

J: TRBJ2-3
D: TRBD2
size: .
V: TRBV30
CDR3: CAWTRTSGKTDTQYF
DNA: TGTGCCTGGACCCGGACTAGCGGGAAGACAGATACGCAGTATTTT

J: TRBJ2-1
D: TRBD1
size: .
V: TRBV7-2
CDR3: CASSFDRDEQFF
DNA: TGTGCCAGCAGCTTCGACAGGGATGAGCAGTTCTTC

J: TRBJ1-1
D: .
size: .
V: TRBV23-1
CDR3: CASSQGISVNTEAFF
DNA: TGCGCCAGCAGTCAAGGGATCAGTGTGAACACTGAAGCTTTCTTT

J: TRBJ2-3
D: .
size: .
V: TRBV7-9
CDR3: CASSLFSYRGRSTDTQYF
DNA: TGTGCCAGCAGCTTATTTAGTTATCGGGGGCGGAGCACAGATACGCAGTATTTT

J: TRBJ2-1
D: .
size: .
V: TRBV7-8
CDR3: CASSLGRGWDNEQFF
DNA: TGTGCCAGCAGCTTAGGTAGGGGGTGGGACAATGAGCAGTTCTTC

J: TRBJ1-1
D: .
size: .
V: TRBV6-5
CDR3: CASTIELNTEAFF
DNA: TGTGCCAGCACCATCGAATTGAACACTGAAGCTTTCTTT

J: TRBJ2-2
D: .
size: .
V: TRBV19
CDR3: CASRVGRTIPGELFF
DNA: TGTGCCAGTAGGGTGGGACGGACAATACCCGGGGAGCTGTTTTTT

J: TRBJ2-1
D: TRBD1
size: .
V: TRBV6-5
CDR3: CASSNRGAAYNEQFF
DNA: TGTGCCAGCAGCAACAGGGGAGCAGCCTACAATGAGCAGTTCTTC

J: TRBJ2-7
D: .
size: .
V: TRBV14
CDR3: CASSQDTGPSYEQYF
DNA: TGTGCCAGCAGCCAAGATACAGGGCCCTCCTACGAGCAGTACTTC

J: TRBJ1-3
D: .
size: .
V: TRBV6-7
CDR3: CASSYSQGGSGNTIYF
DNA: TGTGCCAGCAGTTACTCTCAGGGAGGCTCTGGAAACACCATATATTTT

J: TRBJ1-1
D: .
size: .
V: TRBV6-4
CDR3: CASSDSISGATEAFF
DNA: TGTGCCAGCAGTGACTCGATATCAGGGGCCACTGAAGCTTTCTTT

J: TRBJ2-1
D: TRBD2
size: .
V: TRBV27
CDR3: CASSRTRLAGGRINSYNEQFF
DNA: TGTGCCAGCAGTCGCACCCGACTAGCGGGGGGGCGGATAAACTCCTACAATGAGCAGTTCTTC

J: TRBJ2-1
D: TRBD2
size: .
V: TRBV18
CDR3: CASSLPGLAGGNEQFF
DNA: TGTGCCAGCTCACTTCCTGGACTAGCGGGGGGGAATGAGCAGTTCTTC

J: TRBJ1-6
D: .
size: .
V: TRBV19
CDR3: CASSIDRPLSPLHF
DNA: TGTGCCAGTAGTATCGACAGGCCGCTTTCACCCCTCCACTTT

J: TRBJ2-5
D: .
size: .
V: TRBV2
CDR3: CASSGWETQYF
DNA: TGTGCCAGCAGTGGGTGGGAGACCCAGTACTTC

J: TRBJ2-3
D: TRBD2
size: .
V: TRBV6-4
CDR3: CASSWTSGTSTDTQYF
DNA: TGTGCCAGCAGCTGGACTAGCGGAACTAGCACAGATACGCAGTATTTT

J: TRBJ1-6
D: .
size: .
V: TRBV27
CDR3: CASSLSMPGVRSPLHF
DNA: TGTGCCAGCAGTTTATCGATGCCGGGGGTAAGGTCACCCCTCCACTTT

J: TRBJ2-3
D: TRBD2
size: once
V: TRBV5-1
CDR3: CASSLGAGGPQADTQYF
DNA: TGCGCCAGCAGCTTGGGTGCGGGGGGGCCTCAGGCAGATACGCAGTATTTT

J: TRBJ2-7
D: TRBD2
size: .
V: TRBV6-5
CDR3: CASRTSGVNEQYF
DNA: TGTGCCAGCAGGACTAGCGGGGTCAACGAGCAGTACTTC

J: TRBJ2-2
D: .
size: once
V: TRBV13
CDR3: CASSLEQNTGELFF
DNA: TGTGCCAGCAGCTTAGAACAGAACACCGGGGAGCTGTTTTTT

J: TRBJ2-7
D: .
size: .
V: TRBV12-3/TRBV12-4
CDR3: CATRATSYEQYF
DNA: TGTGCCACCCGGGCTACATCCTACGAGCAGTACTTC

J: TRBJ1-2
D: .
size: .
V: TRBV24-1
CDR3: CATSDSSYGYTF
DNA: TGTGCCACCAGTGATTCCAGCTATGGCTACACCTTC

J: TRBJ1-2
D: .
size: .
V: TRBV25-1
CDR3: CASSEEFLGLGTYGYTF
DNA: TGTGCCAGCAGTGAAGAGTTCTTAGGGTTGGGAACCTATGGCTACACCTTC

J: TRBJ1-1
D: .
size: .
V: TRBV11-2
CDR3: CASSPQPNTEAFF
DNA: TGTGCCAGCAGCCCACAGCCGAACACTGAAGCTTTCTTT

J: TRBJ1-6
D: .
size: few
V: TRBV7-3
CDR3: CASSLTGGGNSPLHF
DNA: TGTGCCAGCAGCTTAACAGGGGGTGGTAATTCACCCCTCCACTTT

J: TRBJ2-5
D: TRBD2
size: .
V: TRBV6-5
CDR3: CASSYSTSAAQETQYF
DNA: TGTGCCAGCAGTTACTCGACTAGCGCGGCGCAAGAGACCCAGTACTTC